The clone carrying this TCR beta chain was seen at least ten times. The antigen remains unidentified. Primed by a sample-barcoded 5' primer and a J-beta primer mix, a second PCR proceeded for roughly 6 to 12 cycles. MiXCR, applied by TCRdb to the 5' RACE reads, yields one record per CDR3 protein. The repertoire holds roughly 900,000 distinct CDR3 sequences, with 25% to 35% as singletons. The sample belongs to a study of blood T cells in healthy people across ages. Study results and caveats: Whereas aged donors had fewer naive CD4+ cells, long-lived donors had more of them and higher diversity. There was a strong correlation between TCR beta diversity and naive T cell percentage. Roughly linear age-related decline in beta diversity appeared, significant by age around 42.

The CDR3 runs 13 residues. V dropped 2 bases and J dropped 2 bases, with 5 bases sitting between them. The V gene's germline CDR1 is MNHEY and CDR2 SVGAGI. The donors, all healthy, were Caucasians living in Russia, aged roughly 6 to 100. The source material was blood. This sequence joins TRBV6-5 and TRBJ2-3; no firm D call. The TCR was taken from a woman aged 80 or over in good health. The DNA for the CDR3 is TGTGCCAGCAGTTACAAATCCACAGATACGCAGTATTTT. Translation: CASSYKSTDTQYF.